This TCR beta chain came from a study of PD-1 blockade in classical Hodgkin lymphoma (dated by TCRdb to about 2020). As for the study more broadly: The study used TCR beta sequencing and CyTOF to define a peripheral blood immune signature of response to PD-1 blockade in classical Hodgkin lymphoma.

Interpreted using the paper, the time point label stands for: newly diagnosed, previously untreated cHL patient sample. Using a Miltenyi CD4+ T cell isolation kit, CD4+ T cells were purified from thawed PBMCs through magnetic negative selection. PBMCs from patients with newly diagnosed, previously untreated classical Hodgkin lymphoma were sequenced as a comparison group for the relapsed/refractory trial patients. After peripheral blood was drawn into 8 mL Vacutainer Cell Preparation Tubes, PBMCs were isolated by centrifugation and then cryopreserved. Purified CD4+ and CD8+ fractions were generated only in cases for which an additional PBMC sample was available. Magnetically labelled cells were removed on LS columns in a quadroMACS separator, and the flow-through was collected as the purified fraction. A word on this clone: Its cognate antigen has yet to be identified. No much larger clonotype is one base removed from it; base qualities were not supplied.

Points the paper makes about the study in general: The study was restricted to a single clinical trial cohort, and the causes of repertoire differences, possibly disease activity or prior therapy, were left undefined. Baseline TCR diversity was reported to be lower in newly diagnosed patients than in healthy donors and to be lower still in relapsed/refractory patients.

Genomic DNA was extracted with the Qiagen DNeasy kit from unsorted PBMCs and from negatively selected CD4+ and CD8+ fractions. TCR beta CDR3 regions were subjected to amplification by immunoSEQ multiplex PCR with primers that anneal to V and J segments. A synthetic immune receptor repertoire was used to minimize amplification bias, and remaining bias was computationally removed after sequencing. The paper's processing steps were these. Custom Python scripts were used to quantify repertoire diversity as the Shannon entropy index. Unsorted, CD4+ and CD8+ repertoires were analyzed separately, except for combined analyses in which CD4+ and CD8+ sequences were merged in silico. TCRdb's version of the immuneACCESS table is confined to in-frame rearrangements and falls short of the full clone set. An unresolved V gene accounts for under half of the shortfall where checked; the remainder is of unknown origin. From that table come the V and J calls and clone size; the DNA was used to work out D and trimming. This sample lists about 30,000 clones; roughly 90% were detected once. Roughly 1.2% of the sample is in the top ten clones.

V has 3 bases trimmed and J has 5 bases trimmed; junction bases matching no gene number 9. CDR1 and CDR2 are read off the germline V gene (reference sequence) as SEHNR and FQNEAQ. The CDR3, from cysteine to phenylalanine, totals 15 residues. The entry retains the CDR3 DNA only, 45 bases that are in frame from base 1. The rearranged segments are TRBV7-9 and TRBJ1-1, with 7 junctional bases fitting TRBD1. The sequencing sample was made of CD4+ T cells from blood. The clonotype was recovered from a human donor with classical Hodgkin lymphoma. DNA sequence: TGTGCCAGCAGCTTTCCCGGCAGGGGGACAACTGAAGCTTTCTTT. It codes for CASSFPGRGTTEAFF.